This T cell receptor (beta chain) was sequenced for a study of CD8+ T cells in alopecia areata. The study, taken as a whole, reports: Scalp and blood retained many expanded lesional clones during tofacitinib.

This clone was counted only a few times. Its matching antigen is unknown. CDR1 and CDR2 from the germline V gene are MNHEY and SMNVEV (reference sequence). Trimming stripped 4 bases from V and 2 bases from J, with 1 base between. CDR3 length: 11 amino acids. As the sequencing template, cDNA was produced by extracting RNA and reverse transcribing it. Repertoires were generated with immunoSEQ multiplex PCR, while TCRdb's copy carries only in-frame clones and drops some. The sample records over 95,000 clones, 50% to 75% being singletons. Treatment described: oral pan-JAK inhibitor, 5-10 mg twice daily. This clonotype was sampled from a human donor with alopecia areata. The V gene is TRBV27, the J gene TRBJ2-3; D call uncertain. The starting material was CD8+ T cells sorted from blood, obtained at week 4, from a patient treated with tofacitinib. CDR3 protein: CASSSTDTQYF. In DNA, the CDR3 is TGTGCCAGCAGTTCCACAGATACGCAGTATTTT.